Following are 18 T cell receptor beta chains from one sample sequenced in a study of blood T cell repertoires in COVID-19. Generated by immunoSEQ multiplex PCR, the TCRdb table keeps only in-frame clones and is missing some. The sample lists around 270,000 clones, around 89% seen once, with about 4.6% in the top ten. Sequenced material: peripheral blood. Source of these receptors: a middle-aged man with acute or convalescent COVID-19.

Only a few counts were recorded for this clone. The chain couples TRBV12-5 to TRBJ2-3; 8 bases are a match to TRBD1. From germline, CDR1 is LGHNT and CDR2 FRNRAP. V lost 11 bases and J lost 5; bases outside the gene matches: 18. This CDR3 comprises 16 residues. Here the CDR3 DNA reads TGTGCTGCGTTAACTGACAGGGGTTCAATTAAAGATACGCAGTATTTT. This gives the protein CAALTDRGSIKDTQYF.

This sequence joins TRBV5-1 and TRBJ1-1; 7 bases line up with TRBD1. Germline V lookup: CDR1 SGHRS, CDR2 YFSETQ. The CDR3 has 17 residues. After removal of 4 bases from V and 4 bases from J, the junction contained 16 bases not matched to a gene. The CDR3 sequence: CASSRKNWTGQGTEAFF. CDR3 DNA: TGCGCCAGCAGCCGGAAGAACTGGACAGGACAAGGCACTGAAGCTTTCTTT.

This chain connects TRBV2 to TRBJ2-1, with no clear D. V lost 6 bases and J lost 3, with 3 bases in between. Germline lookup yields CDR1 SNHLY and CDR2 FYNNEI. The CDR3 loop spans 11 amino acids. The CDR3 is CASSVYNEQFF. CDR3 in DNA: TGTGCCAGCAGCGTCTACAATGAGCAGTTCTTC.

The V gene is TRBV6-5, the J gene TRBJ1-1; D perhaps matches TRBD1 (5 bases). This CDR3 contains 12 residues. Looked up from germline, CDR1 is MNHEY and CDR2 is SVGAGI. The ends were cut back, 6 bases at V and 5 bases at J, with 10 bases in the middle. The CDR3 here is CASSLQGTEAFF. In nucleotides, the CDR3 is TGTGCCAGCAGCCTCCAGGGAACTGAAGCTTTCTTT.

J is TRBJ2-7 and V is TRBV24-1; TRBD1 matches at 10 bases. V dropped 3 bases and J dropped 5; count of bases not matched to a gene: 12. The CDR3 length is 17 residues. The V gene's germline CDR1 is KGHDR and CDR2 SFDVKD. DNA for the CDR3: TGTGCCACCAGTGATGCCTCCGGGACAGGGGTAGACGACGAGCAGTACTTC. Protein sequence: CATSDASGTGVDDEQYF.

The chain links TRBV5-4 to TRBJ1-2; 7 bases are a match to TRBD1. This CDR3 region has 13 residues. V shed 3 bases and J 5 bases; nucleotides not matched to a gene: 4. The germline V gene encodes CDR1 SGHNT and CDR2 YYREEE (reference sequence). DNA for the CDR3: TGTGCCAGCAGCTCGACAGGGTTTTATGGCTACACCTTC. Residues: CASSSTGFYGYTF.

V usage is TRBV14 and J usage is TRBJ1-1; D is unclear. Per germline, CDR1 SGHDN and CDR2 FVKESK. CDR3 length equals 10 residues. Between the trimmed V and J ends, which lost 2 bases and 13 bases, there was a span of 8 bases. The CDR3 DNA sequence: TGTGCCAGCAGCCAATCGAGCGTTTTCTTT. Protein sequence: CASSQSSVFF.

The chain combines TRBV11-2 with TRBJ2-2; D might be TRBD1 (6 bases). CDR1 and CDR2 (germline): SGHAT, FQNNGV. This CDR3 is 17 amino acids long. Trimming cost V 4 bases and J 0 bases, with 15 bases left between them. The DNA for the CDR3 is TGTGCCAGCAGCTGGGCGGCAGGGGTCGCGAACACCGGGGAGCTGTTTTTT. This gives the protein CASSWAAGVANTGELFF.

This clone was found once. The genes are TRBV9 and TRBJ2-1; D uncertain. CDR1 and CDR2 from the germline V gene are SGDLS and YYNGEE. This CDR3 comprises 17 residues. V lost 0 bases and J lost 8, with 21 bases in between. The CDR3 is CASSVGGWADILYEQFF. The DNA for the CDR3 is TGTGCCAGCAGCGTAGGTGGTTGGGCAGACATTTTGTATGAGCAGTTCTTC.

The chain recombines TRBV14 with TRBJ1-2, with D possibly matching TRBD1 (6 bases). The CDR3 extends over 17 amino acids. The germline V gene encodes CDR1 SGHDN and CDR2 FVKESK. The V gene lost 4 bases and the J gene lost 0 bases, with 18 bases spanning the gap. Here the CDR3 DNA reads TGTGCCAGCAGCCCTCGGGGCAGGGGTGATACTAACTATGGCTACACCTTC. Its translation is CASSPRGRGDTNYGYTF.

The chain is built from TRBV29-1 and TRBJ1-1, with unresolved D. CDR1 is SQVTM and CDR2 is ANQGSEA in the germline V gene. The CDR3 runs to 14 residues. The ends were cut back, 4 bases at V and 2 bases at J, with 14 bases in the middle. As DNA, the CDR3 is TGCAGCGTTGGGGCCCACACGGCTAACACTGAAGCTTTCTTT. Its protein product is CSVGAHTANTEAFF.

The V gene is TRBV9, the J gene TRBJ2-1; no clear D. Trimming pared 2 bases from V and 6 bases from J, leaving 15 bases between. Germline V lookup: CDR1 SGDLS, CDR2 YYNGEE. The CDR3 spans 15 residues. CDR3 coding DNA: TGTGCCAGCAGCGTCCTATCTACCAATGGCAATGAGCAGTTCTTC. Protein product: CASSVLSTNGNEQFF.

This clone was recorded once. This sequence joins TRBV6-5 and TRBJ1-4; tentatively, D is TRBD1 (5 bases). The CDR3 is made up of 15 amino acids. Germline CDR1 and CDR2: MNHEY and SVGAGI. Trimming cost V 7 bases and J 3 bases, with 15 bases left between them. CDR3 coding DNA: TGTGCCAGCATCCGGACACTATCGGCTAATGAAAAACTGTTTTTT. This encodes CASIRTLSANEKLFF.

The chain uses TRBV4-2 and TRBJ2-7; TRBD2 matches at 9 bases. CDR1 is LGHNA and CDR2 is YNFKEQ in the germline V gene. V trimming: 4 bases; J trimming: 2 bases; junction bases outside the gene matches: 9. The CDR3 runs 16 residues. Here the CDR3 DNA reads TGTGCCAGCAGCCCCCTCATTGGCGGGGGGGCCTACGAGCAGTACTTC. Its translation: CASSPLIGGGAYEQYF.

The CDR3 sequence is CASSPPTGQGAEQYF. The CDR3 DNA reads as TGTGCCAGCTCACCACCTACGGGACAGGGGGCCGAGCAGTACTTC. This chain connects TRBV18 to TRBJ2-7; 12 bases line up with TRBD1. The trim removed 0 bases at V and 6 bases at J, leaving 3 bases unmatched. The CDR3 is 15 amino acids. CDR1 and CDR2 (germline): KGHSH, LQKENI.

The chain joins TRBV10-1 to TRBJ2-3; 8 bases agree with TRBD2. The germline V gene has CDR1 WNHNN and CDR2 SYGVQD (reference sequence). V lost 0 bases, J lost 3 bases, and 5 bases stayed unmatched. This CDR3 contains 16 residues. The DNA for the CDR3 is TGCGCCAGCAGTGAGTCAGGCGGGGGGAGGACAGATACGCAGTATTTT. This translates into CASSESGGGRTDTQYF.

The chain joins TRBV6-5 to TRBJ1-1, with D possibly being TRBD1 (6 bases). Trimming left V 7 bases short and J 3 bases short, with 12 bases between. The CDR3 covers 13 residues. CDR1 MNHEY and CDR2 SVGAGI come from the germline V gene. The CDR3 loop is CASTNSGDTEAFF. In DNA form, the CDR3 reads TGTGCCAGCACTAACTCAGGGGACACTGAAGCTTTCTTT.

The CDR3 reads CASSPSTGGGDTQYF. Here the CDR3 DNA reads TGTGCCAGCAGTCCCTCCACAGGGGGGGGAGATACGCAGTATTTT. J is TRBJ2-3 and V is TRBV6-5, with TRBD1 as a possible D gene (8 bases). The CDR3 extends over 15 amino acids. Germline-derived CDR1 and CDR2 are MNHEY and SVGAGI. The V end was cut by 5 bases, the J end by 5 bases, with 17 bases between.